This T cell receptor (beta chain) was captured in a study of OX40 agonist ivuxolimab in advanced cancers. This CDR3 comprises 15 residues. V dropped 5 bases and J dropped 3 bases, with 14 bases sitting between them. CDR1 and CDR2 (germline): SGHTA, FQGNSA. Repertoires were generated with immunoSEQ multiplex PCR, while TCRdb's copy carries only in-frame clones and drops some. The sample consists of about 80,000 clones, around 87% of them appearing once. This receptor was obtained from an adult with an advanced solid tumor such as melanoma, head and neck, liver or kidney cancer. This chain connects TRBV7-2 to TRBJ1-5; D is undetermined. The sequences come from CD4+ or CD8+ T cells sorted from blood, collected in a trial of the OX40 agonist ivuxolimab. Here the CDR3 DNA reads TGTGCCAGCAGCAAGAAACGGGCGGACAATCAGCCCCAGCATTTT. It encodes CASSKKRADNQPQHF.